Listed below are T cell receptor beta chains from one sample, sequenced in a study of blood T cell repertoires in COVID-19. Assay used: immunoSEQ multiplex PCR; TCRdb lists only in-frame clones, some missing. Here the sample spans around 80,000 clones, about 85% being singletons. Sequenced material: peripheral blood. The source is a human donor in a cohort sampled during active COVID-19. CDR3s include the opening cysteine and the closing phenylalanine or tryptophan. Each record gives: J gene, D gene, CDR3 length, V gene, clone size, CDR3 DNA, CDR3 protein. A D gene is named only where the DNA matches it firmly. The size field is filled for only some rows; it gives once, few, many or a size class.

j_gene: TRBJ1-2; d_gene: TRBD1; len: 14; v_gene: TRBV10-2; abundance: NA; CDR3nt: TGCGCCAGCAGTGAGACAGGGGGGAACTATGGCTACACCTTC; CDR3aa: CASSETGGNYGYTF
j_gene: TRBJ2-7; d_gene: NA; len: 12; v_gene: TRBV6-5; abundance: NA; CDR3nt: TGTGCCAGCAGAAAAGACCGGCGGGAGCAGTACTTC; CDR3aa: CASRKDRREQYF
j_gene: TRBJ2-7; d_gene: TRBD1; len: 14; v_gene: TRBV6-5; abundance: NA; CDR3nt: TGTGCCAGCAGTTACACAGGGGGCTCCTACGAGCAGTACTTC; CDR3aa: CASSYTGGSYEQYF
j_gene: TRBJ2-3; d_gene: NA; len: 16; v_gene: TRBV21-1; abundance: NA; CDR3nt: TGTGCCAGCAGCAACTGGCGGGATCGGCCCCCAGATACGCAGTATTTT; CDR3aa: CASSNWRDRPPDTQYF
j_gene: TRBJ2-1; d_gene: NA; len: 17; v_gene: TRBV28; abundance: NA; CDR3nt: TGTGCCAGCAGTCCTGCGGGGTGGGGTACGTTTTACAATGAGCAGTTCTTC; CDR3aa: CASSPAGWGTFYNEQFF
j_gene: TRBJ2-2; d_gene: NA; len: 16; v_gene: TRBV4-1; abundance: few; CDR3nt: TGCGCCAGCAGCCAAGACTGGCCGACAGGCACCGGGGAGCTGTTTTTT; CDR3aa: CASSQDWPTGTGELFF
j_gene: TRBJ2-1; d_gene: NA; len: 15; v_gene: TRBV5-1; abundance: NA; CDR3nt: TGCGCCAGCAGCTTCAGCGGTAGCTCCTACAATGAGCAGTTCTTC; CDR3aa: CASSFSGSSYNEQFF
j_gene: TRBJ1-5; d_gene: TRBD1; len: 13; v_gene: TRBV11-3; abundance: NA; CDR3nt: TGTGCCAGCAGCTGGACAGGAGATCAGCCCCAGCATTTT; CDR3aa: CASSWTGDQPQHF
j_gene: TRBJ1-6; d_gene: NA; len: 13; v_gene: TRBV10-1; abundance: NA; CDR3nt: TGCGCCAGCAGTGCCACAGGCGCTTCACCCCTCCACTTT; CDR3aa: CASSATGASPLHF
j_gene: TRBJ2-3; d_gene: NA; len: 15; v_gene: TRBV9; abundance: NA; CDR3nt: TGTGCCAGCAGCGTAGGTTTGGTAGCGGCAGATACGCAGTATTTT; CDR3aa: CASSVGLVAADTQYF
j_gene: TRBJ2-1; d_gene: TRBD2; len: 14; v_gene: TRBV30; abundance: NA; CDR3nt: TGTGCCTGGGGTATGGGCGGGAGTTACAATGAGCAGTTCTTC; CDR3aa: CAWGMGGSYNEQFF
j_gene: TRBJ2-1; d_gene: TRBD2; len: 16; v_gene: TRBV7-6; abundance: NA; CDR3nt: TGTGCCAGCCTCCTTTCGGGAGGGCCCTCCTACAATGAGCAGTTCTTC; CDR3aa: CASLLSGGPSYNEQFF
j_gene: TRBJ1-1; d_gene: TRBD1; len: 15; v_gene: TRBV25-1; abundance: NA; CDR3nt: TGTGCCAGCAGTGCACCGACAGGGTCCGTCACTGAAGCTTTCTTT; CDR3aa: CASSAPTGSVTEAFF
j_gene: TRBJ2-7; d_gene: NA; len: 15; v_gene: TRBV7-8; abundance: once; CDR3nt: TGTGCCAGCCTAACTTTACCGGGACATGGAAACGAGCAGTACTTC; CDR3aa: CASLTLPGHGNEQYF
j_gene: TRBJ2-2; d_gene: TRBD1; len: 14; v_gene: TRBV30; abundance: NA; CDR3nt: TGTGCCTGGAGGGGACAGGGGTTCCCCGGGGAGCTGTTTTTT; CDR3aa: CAWRGQGFPGELFF
j_gene: TRBJ2-7; d_gene: TRBD1; len: 16; v_gene: TRBV7-8; abundance: NA; CDR3nt: TGTGCCAGCAGCGTCTACGGGACAGCAGGTCGGCGCGAGCAGTACTTC; CDR3aa: CASSVYGTAGRREQYF
j_gene: TRBJ2-1; d_gene: TRBD1; len: 15; v_gene: TRBV7-2; abundance: NA; CDR3nt: TGTGCCAGCAGCGCGTTCAGGACAGGGATGAATGAGCAGTTCTTC; CDR3aa: CASSAFRTGMNEQFF
j_gene: TRBJ1-4; d_gene: TRBD1; len: 15; v_gene: TRBV5-1; abundance: once; CDR3nt: TGCGCCAGCAGCTCGCCGGGACAGGGTAATGAAAAACTGTTTTTT; CDR3aa: CASSSPGQGNEKLFF
j_gene: TRBJ2-7; d_gene: NA; len: 11; v_gene: TRBV6-5; abundance: NA; CDR3nt: TGTGCCAGCAGTTACGCGTACGAGCAGTACTTC; CDR3aa: CASSYAYEQYF
j_gene: TRBJ2-5; d_gene: NA; len: 18; v_gene: TRBV3-1/TRBV3-2; abundance: NA; CDR3nt: TGTGCCAGCAGCCTAGGGCGGGGTCGTACCATGTACCAAGAGACCCAGTACTTC; CDR3aa: CASSLGRGRTMYQETQYF
j_gene: TRBJ2-1; d_gene: NA; len: 13; v_gene: TRBV2; abundance: NA; CDR3nt: TGTGCCAGCAGGGACTACACCTACAATGAGCAGTTCTTC; CDR3aa: CASRDYTYNEQFF
j_gene: TRBJ1-5; d_gene: NA; len: 15; v_gene: TRBV19; abundance: NA; CDR3nt: TGTGCCAGTAGTATAGGGGCCACGGGGAATCAGCCCCAGCATTTT; CDR3aa: CASSIGATGNQPQHF
j_gene: TRBJ2-7; d_gene: NA; len: 13; v_gene: TRBV18; abundance: NA; CDR3nt: TGTGCCAGCTCACGGGACACGTCCTACGAGCAGTACTTC; CDR3aa: CASSRDTSYEQYF
j_gene: TRBJ1-5; d_gene: NA; len: 14; v_gene: TRBV5-6; abundance: NA; CDR3nt: TGTGCCAGCAGCCTGGGGCAGCGGAATCAGCCCCAGCATTTT; CDR3aa: CASSLGQRNQPQHF
j_gene: TRBJ1-2; d_gene: NA; len: 15; v_gene: TRBV5-4; abundance: NA; CDR3nt: TGTGCCAGCAGCCAGCAGGAGGGATGGAACTATGGCTACACCTTC; CDR3aa: CASSQQEGWNYGYTF
j_gene: TRBJ2-2; d_gene: NA; len: 12; v_gene: TRBV7-6; abundance: NA; CDR3nt: TGTGCCAGCAGCCTACGTGCCGGGGAGCTGTTTTTT; CDR3aa: CASSLRAGELFF
j_gene: TRBJ1-6; d_gene: TRBD1; len: 18; v_gene: TRBV18; abundance: NA; CDR3nt: TGTGCCAGCTCCCAAAGGGATTCAGGGGGGCCAAATAATTCACCCCTCCACTTT; CDR3aa: CASSQRDSGGPNNSPLHF
j_gene: TRBJ2-7; d_gene: TRBD1; len: 14; v_gene: TRBV5-1; abundance: NA; CDR3nt: TGCGCCAGCAGCTTACAGGGGGCGCCACACGAGCAGTACTTC; CDR3aa: CASSLQGAPHEQYF
j_gene: TRBJ2-3; d_gene: TRBD2; len: 17; v_gene: TRBV13; abundance: NA; CDR3nt: TGTGCCAGCAGCTTAGGCCTACCAGCGGGAGGCGGAGATACGCAGTATTTT; CDR3aa: CASSLGLPAGGGDTQYF
j_gene: TRBJ2-7; d_gene: TRBD1; len: 15; v_gene: TRBV29-1; abundance: NA; CDR3nt: TGCAGCGTCGTCGGCTTAGGACAGGGGGTCCACGAGCAGTACTTC; CDR3aa: CSVVGLGQGVHEQYF
j_gene: TRBJ2-5; d_gene: TRBD1; len: 15; v_gene: TRBV5-1; abundance: NA; CDR3nt: TGCGCCAGCAGCTTGGAAGGGGGCAGGGGAGAGACCCAGTACTTC; CDR3aa: CASSLEGGRGETQYF
j_gene: TRBJ1-2; d_gene: TRBD1; len: 16; v_gene: TRBV5-6; abundance: NA; CDR3nt: TGTGCCAGCAGCTTGGCACAGGGGACGTCGGGCTATGGCTACACCTTC; CDR3aa: CASSLAQGTSGYGYTF